These 4 T cell receptor beta chains were all obtained from the same sample, sequenced in a study of T cells in Graves' hyperthyroidism and ophthalmopathy. Amplification of TCR beta CDR3 regions used RNA as the template. First-round RT-PCR with HTBI primers amplified the TCR CDR3 region. Using its own MiXCR run on the multiplex PCR reads, TCRdb lists one record per CDR3 protein. The sample has 610,000 or so distinct CDR3 sequences; about 45% are singletons. The sequencing input was peripheral blood or thyroid tissue (not recorded which). These receptors originate from a woman aged 18-29 years with Graves' hyperthyroidism.

V gene TRBV12-3 or TRBV12-4 combines with J gene TRBJ2-6, with D possibly TRBD2 on 5 matching bases. V was shortened by 6 bases and J by 0 bases, with 9 bases between the two germline ends. The CDR3 is 15 residues long. This chain's CDR3 is CASRNRDSGANVLTF. The CDR3 DNA follows: TGTGCCAGCAGGAACCGGGACTCTGGGGCCAACGTCCTGACTTTC.

In this sample, this clonotype turned up a few times. This sequence joins TRBV28 and TRBJ2-6; D not certain. V was clipped by 6 bases and J by 4 bases, with 7 bases between them. The CDR3 totals 13 residues. Germline loops: CDR1 MDHEN, CDR2 SYDVKM. The CDR3: CASSRRGANVLTF. The CDR3 DNA follows: TGTGCCAGCAGCCGAAGGGGGGCCAACGTCCTGACTTTC.

V gene TRBV6-2 or TRBV6-3 combines with J gene TRBJ1-1; D perhaps matches TRBD1 (5 bases). This CDR3 comprises 14 residues. CDR1 is MNHEY, CDR2 SVGEGT, per germline. V was clipped by 6 bases and J by 4 bases, with 15 bases between them. In DNA, the CDR3 is TGTGCCAGCAGAAAACAGGCATTTGTCACTGAAGCTTTCTTT. As protein: CASRKQAFVTEAFF.

J is TRBJ2-5 and V is TRBV12-3 or TRBV12-4; D ambiguous. V was pared by 6 bases and J by 3 bases, with 17 bases between. The CDR3 consists of 15 residues. DNA for the CDR3: TGTGCCAGCAGCCATACAAACGGCGCTGAAGAGACCCAGTACTTC. The encoded protein is CASSHTNGAEETQYF.